This T cell receptor (beta chain) was sequenced during a study of PD-1 blockade in classical Hodgkin lymphoma. Study findings and constraints: Excluded were patients who started nivolumab under 1 year after ASCT, a group that had lower diversity. Compared with baseline, CD4+ but not CD8+ TCR diversity had risen significantly by C4D1.

This CDR3 is 15 amino acids long. Per germline, CDR1 SGHRS and CDR2 YFSETQ. Trimming at V came to 3 bases and at J to 6 bases, leaving 8 bases not matched to a gene. Each patient experienced a relapse that followed autologous stem cell transplantation, and brentuximab vedotin exposure varied. This clone was seen only once. The antigen is undetermined. Some clones are missing from TCRdb's copy, which holds only in-frame ones; the method was immunoSEQ multiplex PCR. The sample has about 85,000 clones; 80% to 95% are singletons. The TCR originated in a human donor with classical Hodgkin lymphoma. Here the sequenced sample was peripheral blood mononuclear cells (PBMCs), taken before the second cycle of nivolumab. The V and J genes are TRBV5-1 and TRBJ2-1; 8 nucleotides line up with TRBD2. The CDR3 DNA is TGCGCCAGCAGCTATAGCGGGAAAGGGGGCAATGAGCAGTTCTTC. This sequence encodes CASSYSGKGGNEQFF.